This TCR beta chain is drawn from a study of blood T cell repertoires in COVID-19. The repertoire was sequenced with immunoSEQ multiplex PCR; TCRdb's copy has only in-frame clones and lacks some. The data show a few hundred thousand clones, around 83% seen once. Recruitment covered about 25 US areas and drew participants whose ages spanned 18 to 89 years. Participants' own reports of clinical history determined their cohort assignment. The V gene end was trimmed by 5 bases and the J gene end by 0 bases; junction bases not matched to a gene: 2. Germline lookup yields CDR1 SGHTA and CDR2 FQGTGA. The CDR3 sequence is 15 residues long.

The gene calls are TRBV7-3 and TRBJ2-1; 9 nucleotides match TRBD2. Sample: PBMCs or T cells enriched from blood (not recorded which). The TCR originated in a man aged 40-55 years who had been exposed to COVID-19. The CDR3 reads CASSLSGSSYNEQFF. The CDR3 DNA follows: TGTGCCAGCAGCCTTAGCGGGAGCTCCTACAATGAGCAGTTCTTC.